Listed below are T cell receptor beta chains from one sample, sequenced in a study of blood T cell repertoires in COVID-19. Assay used: immunoSEQ multiplex PCR; TCRdb lists only in-frame clones, some missing. The sample consists of some 180,000 clones, under 80% of them appearing once. The sequencing input was peripheral blood. Receptors originate from a middle-aged man who had recovered from COVID-19. Both conserved end residues are part of each CDR3.

J gene,V gene,CDR3 protein
TRBJ2-1,TRBV28,CASSLWLTSGSSYNEQFF
TRBJ2-5,TRBV4-2,CASSQPGGETQYF
TRBJ2-7,TRBV5-1,CASSFVAGTYEQYF
TRBJ2-7,TRBV20-1,CSASNVGSYEQYF
TRBJ1-6,TRBV7-9,CASSPLRGTGLNSPLHF
TRBJ2-7,TRBV13,CASSPMGLASEQYF
TRBJ1-2,TRBV29-1,CSALRTGYGYTF
TRBJ1-3,TRBV13,CASSPLDRALSGNTIYF
TRBJ2-7,TRBV5-6,CASSLTDRGRREQYF
TRBJ2-1,TRBV18,CASSLGLGSDEQFF
TRBJ2-2,TRBV27,CASSPGLGSGELFF
TRBJ1-1,TRBV7-8,CASSLRDSSSAFF
TRBJ1-6,TRBV5-1,CASSIGQQNSPLHF
TRBJ2-7,TRBV5-4,CASSRPGNSYEQYF
TRBJ1-2,TRBV5-1,CASSLRTGDYYGYTF
TRBJ2-1,TRBV29-1,CSPSPSGVFNEQFF
TRBJ1-5,TRBV18,CASSQQGIPYSNQPQHF
TRBJ1-2,TRBV7-9,CATSRTHRDRDYGYTF
TRBJ2-2,TRBV28,CASSPDRGRVGELFF
TRBJ2-1,TRBV2,CASTRIFSYNEQFF
TRBJ2-2,TRBV5-1,CASSSPPTGELFF
TRBJ2-7,TRBV3-1/TRBV3-2,CASSPGVAEVYEQYF
TRBJ2-7,TRBV28,CASSLRGPGTSGRYEQYF
TRBJ2-1,TRBV7-2,CASSLSTSGRNEQFF
TRBJ1-5,TRBV2,CASRHDRGNQPQHF
TRBJ2-5,TRBV19,CASSKGLASNTQYF
TRBJ1-4,TRBV2,CASSLSRATNEKLFF
TRBJ1-4,TRBV5-4,CASSKQWGVGEKLFF
TRBJ2-2,TRBV28,CASSIPGITATGELFF
TRBJ1-1,TRBV19,CASKNQGAMNTEAFF
TRBJ2-3,TRBV9,CASAGDRDTDTQYF
TRBJ2-5,TRBV7-2,CASSLKLAGGPPVETQYF
TRBJ2-7,TRBV27,CASSLSRGAYYEQYF
TRBJ1-2,TRBV6-6,CASSTTGNYGYTF
TRBJ2-1,TRBV18,CASSPGLADYEQFF
TRBJ2-7,TRBV10-3,CAISESWWEGDEQYF
TRBJ2-3,TRBV16,CASRQGTDTQYF
TRBJ2-1,TRBV7-8,CASSSHATLAGVGNEQFF
TRBJ2-2,TRBV28,CASSSANTGELFF
TRBJ2-1,TRBV15,CATSRDRNSYNEQFF
TRBJ2-5,TRBV5-5,CASSFQSREETQYF
TRBJ1-6,TRBV20-1,CSASTARGYNSPLHF
TRBJ2-1,TRBV28,CASSLPALAGGKNEQFF
TRBJ1-2,TRBV5-1,CASTSGQGVINYGYTF
TRBJ2-7,TRBV7-6,CASSLDAPGLAGGGEQYF
TRBJ2-7,TRBV20-1,CSASPLAGNEQYF
TRBJ2-7,TRBV6-1,CASSEQGSSYEQYF
TRBJ2-7,TRBV7-2,CASSLGRSSGRAYEQYF
TRBJ2-5,TRBV19,CASRQRETQYF
TRBJ1-1,TRBV7-2,CASVDRGGMNTEAFF
TRBJ1-1,TRBV16,CASSRRAVLGNTEAFF
TRBJ2-5,TRBV20-1,CSASSDGQGTWETQYF
TRBJ2-7,TRBV7-2,CASSSVGGTYEQYF
TRBJ1-4,TRBV7-9,CASSSDTTEKLFF
TRBJ2-1,TRBV23-1,CASSQVTVHVGDEQFF
TRBJ2-1,TRBV19,CASSMGRSSNEQFF
TRBJ2-1,TRBV10-1,CASSDGGSGTMQFF